This T cell receptor (beta chain) was found in a study of shared T cell receptors in the human thymus. Method: immunoSEQ multiplex PCR; TCRdb's copy keeps in-frame clones and lacks some. The table lists more than 550,000 clones, 70% to 90% of them singletons. Germline V gives CDR1 MDHEN, CDR2 SYDVKM. The CDR3 runs to 16 residues. Deletions cut 1 base from V and 6 bases from J, with 15 bases between. This sample also belongs to another study, concerning human thymus T cells. Turning to that study: Surgeons resected thymus tissue during corrective heart surgery. The authors found apparently biased V and J gene usage in thymic and blood repertoires. Related research described strongly overlapping thymic repertoires in unrelated people.

Sequencing was performed on thymocytes. The chain combines TRBV28 with TRBJ2-2; no clear D. This receptor was taken from a girl under three years old with a congenital heart defect. The CDR3 DNA follows: TGTGCCAGCAGTTTATATTACCAGCGCTCTCCCGGGGAGCTGTTTTTT. Translation: CASSLYYQRSPGELFF.